The source of this T cell receptor (beta chain) is a study of early T cells in non-severe SARS-CoV-2 infection. Whole-study context: Sequencing was performed on bulk RNA from unsorted whole blood, leaving chains unpaired.

As for this clonotype: Antigen specificity is unknown.

Each cDNA molecule carried a unique molecular identifier. TCRdb reanalysed the 5' RACE reads using MiXCR and keeps one entry per CDR3 protein. The sample includes around 81,000 distinct CDR3 sequences, 14% to 15% of them seen just once. Study-level findings and limits: VDJdb-based matching was biased toward anti-spike CD8 responses and missed private and CD4 specificities.

Trimming took off 5 bases at V and 2 bases at J, with 9 bases between the two ends. The CDR3 has 13 amino acids. Germline values: CDR1 DFQATT, CDR2 SNEGSKA (reference sequence). V usage is TRBV20-1 and J usage is TRBJ2-2; D remains unclear. Input material: whole blood. The clonotype originates from an adult who was a healthcare worker with PCR-confirmed SARS-CoV-2 infection or an uninfected control (not recorded which). The chain's CDR3 is CSARTGNTGELFF. CDR3 coding DNA: TGCAGTGCTCGGACGGGTAACACCGGGGAGCTGTTTTTT.